The rows below give T cell receptor beta chains drawn from one sample of a study of shared clonotypes between healthy human individuals. The repertoire was sequenced with immunoSEQ multiplex PCR; TCRdb's copy has only in-frame clones and lacks some. The top ten hold roughly an eighth of the sample, which has fewer than 550,000 clones, about 80% seen once. Sequencing input: PBMCs. These receptors were obtained from a woman in her thirties or forties in good health. Some clones in this sample may be carry-over from other donors' samples. Both conserved end residues are trimmed from each CDR3.

CDR3aa: ASSLGGNRGHETQY; v_gene: TRBV11-2
CDR3aa: ASSLGLAGVYEQY; v_gene: TRBV5-4
CDR3aa: ASSPELAGNQETQY; v_gene: TRBV18
CDR3aa: AISRGRSDGYT; v_gene: TRBV10-3
CDR3aa: SANGNTEAF; v_gene: TRBV20-1
CDR3aa: ASSQTGFYHSPLH; v_gene: TRBV7-9
CDR3aa: ASSPLGRVRTDTQY; v_gene: TRBV18
CDR3aa: ASSSTTGEDEQF; v_gene: TRBV5-1
CDR3aa: ASSRQNTLLN; v_gene: TRBV6-5
CDR3aa: ASRSGQDTFGYT; v_gene: TRBV6-5
CDR3aa: ASSLQGSNTEAF; v_gene: TRBV5-4
CDR3aa: ASSYGTSGRANTGELF; v_gene: TRBV27
CDR3aa: ASSLSLASSYNEQF; v_gene: TRBV27
CDR3aa: ASSLDGTSGETQY; v_gene: TRBV5-1
CDR3aa: ASSLGQGGDQPQH; v_gene: TRBV5-1
CDR3aa: ASSPRQSSYNEQF; v_gene: TRBV9
CDR3aa: ASSLTSGRALIDEQF; v_gene: TRBV27
CDR3aa: ATSVLRVSSGELF; v_gene: TRBV15
CDR3aa: ASSAGRMAYGYT; v_gene: TRBV9
CDR3aa: ASSGPMGSAGNTIY; v_gene: TRBV25-1
CDR3aa: ASRRLAGGGETQY; v_gene: TRBV6-6
CDR3aa: ASSYGGKNTEAF; v_gene: TRBV6-6
CDR3aa: ASSIDRPRVQGGELF; v_gene: TRBV19
CDR3aa: ASSLPEVYTEAF; v_gene: TRBV7-9
CDR3aa: ASSSKQGDTEAF; v_gene: TRBV5-4
CDR3aa: ASSFSSSGNTIY; v_gene: TRBV5-1
CDR3aa: AISDPGTPGNTIY; v_gene: TRBV10-3
CDR3aa: ASRGDRANYGYT; v_gene: TRBV2
CDR3aa: ASIPADKNEKLF; v_gene: TRBV28
CDR3aa: ASSALEADTQY; v_gene: TRBV11-3
CDR3aa: ASSLDGSTYEQY; v_gene: TRBV7-2
CDR3aa: ASSEQAGLQPQH; v_gene: TRBV2
CDR3aa: ASTNTGTGLNTEAF; v_gene: TRBV5-1
CDR3aa: ASTLRGRSGANVLT; v_gene: TRBV28
CDR3aa: AIRGDRLPPETQY; v_gene: TRBV10-3
CDR3aa: ASSDSGINVLT; v_gene: TRBV6-1
CDR3aa: SVEDGYT; v_gene: TRBV29-1